These 32 T cell receptor beta chains came from one sample sequenced in a study of cytomegalovirus exposure and HLA in healthy donors. Primers included in the PCR were 60 Vbeta and 13 Jbeta primers. Produced via immunoSEQ multiplex PCR; TCRdb's table is partial and in-frame only. Counted here are about 120,000 clones, about 75% occurring once; the ten biggest clones make up approximately 30%. The sample taken for sequencing was PBMCs. These TCRs come from a man aged 60 to 75 in good health and CMV-seropositive.

CDR3 sequence reads: CASSVQGGGLEQYF. Written as DNA, the CDR3 is TGTGCCAGCAGCGTCCAAGGTGGGGGCCTCGAGCAGTACTTC. This sequence joins TRBV7-9 and TRBJ2-7; possibly TRBD1 for D (6 bases). The germline CDR1 and CDR2 sequences are SEHNR and FQNEAQ (reference sequence). The CDR3 extends over 14 amino acids. V lost 5 bases to trimming and J lost 6 bases, with 17 bases between them. Combining the CDR3 with reference TRBV7-9 and TRBJ2-7 gives the whole variable domain DTGVSQNPRHKITKRGQNVTFRCDPISEHNRLYWYRQTLGQGPEFLTYFQNEAQLEKSRLLSDRFSAERPKGSFSTLEIQRTEQGDSAMYLCASSVQGGGLEQYFGPGTRLTVT.

CDR3 nucleotide sequence: TGTGCCAGCAGCCTCCGGGACACCTATCAGCCCCAGCATTTT. It translates to CASSLRDTYQPQHF. This rearrangement joins TRBV11-2 to TRBJ1-5; D perhaps matches TRBD1 (6 bases). The CDR3 consists of 14 residues. V lost 5 bases to trimming and J lost 5 bases, with 13 bases between them. From germline, CDR1 is SGHAT and CDR2 FQNNGV.

The chain is built from TRBV7-3 and TRBJ2-2; D remains ambiguous. CDR1 SGHTA and CDR2 FQGTGA come from the germline V gene. V was pared by 6 bases and J by 0 bases, with 8 bases between. The CDR3 has 14 residues. The CDR3 DNA follows: TGTGCCAGCAGTCCGACACCGAACACCGGGGAGCTGTTTTTT. It yields the protein CASSPTPNTGELFF.

The genes are TRBV5-1 and TRBJ2-5; 12 bases are a match to TRBD2. This CDR3 has 16 amino acids. CDR1 is SGHRS, CDR2 YFSETQ, per germline. The V gene end was trimmed by 1 base and the J gene end by 2 bases; junction bases not matched to a gene: 3. The CDR3 spells CASSLSGLAGQETQYF. CDR3 DNA sequence: TGCGCCAGCAGCTTGTCCGGACTAGCGGGACAAGAGACCCAGTACTTC.

The chain has TRBV10-1 and TRBJ1-2, with D possibly matching TRBD1 (6 bases). The CDR3 has 13 amino acids. The germline V gene has CDR1 WNHNN and CDR2 SYGVQD (reference sequence). Trimming removed 3 bases at V and 4 bases at J, with 9 bases between. The CDR3 loop reads CASSDQDSYGYTF. CDR3 bases: TGCGCCAGCAGTGACCAGGACAGCTATGGCTACACCTTC.

This rearrangement joins TRBV2 to TRBJ2-7; a weak D match, TRBD2 (6 bases). V was shortened by 6 bases and J by 3 bases, with 15 bases between the two germline ends. Germline lookup yields CDR1 SNHLY and CDR2 FYNNEI. The CDR3 is 14 residues long. In nucleotides, the CDR3 is TGTGCCAGCAGAATCGGGGGAGGATACTACGAGCAGTACTTC. Translated, it gives CASRIGGGYYEQYF. Filled out from reference TRBV2 and TRBJ2-7, the complete variable domain reads EPEVTQTPSHQVTQMGQEVILRCVPISNHLYFYWYRQILGQKVEFLVSFYNNEISEKSEIFDDQFSVERPDGSNFTLKIRSTKLEDSAMYFCASRIGGGYYEQYFGPGTRLTVT.

CDR3 in amino acids: CASRDSGLNPYGYTF. In DNA form, the CDR3 reads TGTGCCAGCAGGGATTCGGGACTGAACCCTTATGGCTACACCTTC. The chain combines TRBV6-5 with TRBJ1-2; D is perhaps TRBD1 (5 bases). V was trimmed by 6 bases and J by 5 bases, leaving 19 bases between them. CDR3 length: 15 amino acids. Germline lookup yields CDR1 MNHEY and CDR2 SVGAGI.

V usage is TRBV2 and J usage is TRBJ1-1; the match to TRBD1 covers 10 bases. The CDR3 spans 14 residues. CDR1 is SNHLY and CDR2 is FYNNEI in the germline V gene. After removal of 6 bases from V and 5 bases from J, the junction contained 6 bases not matched to a gene. The CDR3, as DNA: TGTGCCAGCAGGGCGACAGGGGGCATGACTGAAGCTTTCTTT. Amino acids: CASRATGGMTEAFF.

The rearrangement links TRBV21-1 to TRBJ1-3. TRBV21-1 is a pseudogene locus. The CDR3 is made up of 16 amino acids. In nucleotides, the CDR3 is TGTGCCAGCAGCACGGACCACCACCCGTCCGGGGACACCATATATTTT. Amino acids: CASSTDHHPSGDTIYF.

The J gene is TRBJ2-3, the V gene TRBV10-3; 13 bases agree with TRBD2. CDR1 is ENHRY, CDR2 SYGVKD, per germline. Unmatched junction bases numbered 12, after V lost 5 bases and J lost 4 bases. This CDR3 has 18 residues. The CDR3 loop reads CAISHLPGLAGPADTQYF. The CDR3 DNA reads TGTGCCATCAGTCACCTCCCGGGACTAGCGGGGCCAGCAGATACGCAGTATTTT.

The chain combines TRBV25-1 with TRBJ2-2; 8 bases are a match to TRBD1. The length of the CDR3 is 15 residues. Germline trimming cut 6 bases from V and 6 bases from J; bases unmatched to any gene: 9. Germline V gives CDR1 MGHDK, CDR2 SYGVNS. The CDR3 loop reads CASSADRGSPGELFF. CDR3 DNA sequence: TGTGCCAGCAGCGCCGACAGGGGTTCTCCCGGGGAGCTGTTTTTT. The full variable domain, its missing parts supplied by reference TRBV25-1 and TRBJ2-2, is EADIYQTPRYLVIGTGKKITLECSQTMGHDKMYWYQQDPGMELHLIHYSYGVNSTEKGDLSSESTVSRIRTEHFPLTLESARPSHTSQYLCASSADRGSPGELFFGEGSRLTVL.

The chain combines TRBV6-1 with TRBJ2-7; TRBD1 might be the D (6 bases). The V gene's germline CDR1 is MNHNS and CDR2 SASEGT. V shed 4 bases and J shed 4 bases, with 17 bases lying between them. The CDR3 is 15 residues long. The CDR3 region has the DNA TGTGCCAGCAGTGGGATCAGGGGAAGGGGATACGAGCAGTACTTC. Translation: CASSGIRGRGYEQYF.

The chain couples TRBV9 to TRBJ2-2, with D hard to call. Germline V lookup: CDR1 SGDLS, CDR2 YYNGEE. This CDR3 contains 11 residues. Trimming stripped 4 bases from V and 7 bases from J, with 5 bases between. The CDR3 is CASSLFGELFF. CDR3 coding DNA: TGTGCCAGCAGCTTATTCGGGGAGCTGTTTTTT.

This clone occurred once. The CDR3 sequence: CASSTQQGESTEAFF. CDR3 nucleotide sequence: TGTGCCAGCAGCACTCAACAGGGGGAGAGCACTGAAGCTTTCTTT. V and J are TRBV7-8 and TRBJ1-1, with TRBD1 matching over 8 bases. The germline V gene encodes CDR1 SGHVS and CDR2 FQNEAQ. V shed 5 bases and J 4 bases; nucleotides not matched to a gene: 9. There are 15 residues in the CDR3.

The chain carries TRBV27 and TRBJ1-1; D is perhaps TRBD1 (6 bases). Germline V gene data show CDR1 as MNHEY and CDR2 as SMNVEV (reference sequence). Trimming pared 5 bases from V and 1 base from J, leaving 20 bases between. The CDR3 loop spans 17 amino acids. This CDR3 is CASSPLRAGAKNTEAFF. CDR3 sequence (DNA): TGTGCCAGCAGTCCCCTTCGGGCAGGGGCTAAGAACACTGAAGCTTTCTTT.

The V and J genes are TRBV5-8 and TRBJ2-7; 9 nucleotides line up with TRBD2. Germline V lookup: CDR1 SGHTS, CDR2 YDEGEE. Trimming removed 4 bases from V and 7 bases from J; junction bases left unmatched: 12. There are 15 residues in the CDR3. The CDR3 DNA follows: TGTGCCAGCAGCGGAGGTTTAGCGGGAGTGGTAGAGCAGTACTTC. This codes for CASSGGLAGVVEQYF. Drawing the rest from reference TRBV5-8 and TRBJ2-7, the complete variable domain is EAGVTQSPTHLIKTRGQQATLRCSPISGHTSVYWYQQALGLGLQFLLWYDEGEERNRGNFPPRFSGRQFPNYSSELNVNALELEDSALYLCASSGGLAGVVEQYFGPGTRLTVT.

This clone was seen once. The chain has TRBV6-1 and TRBJ2-3; no definite D call. V lost 0 bases to trimming and J lost 0 bases, with 10 bases between them. From germline, CDR1 is MNHNS and CDR2 SASEGT. The CDR3 extends over 16 amino acids. The CDR3 sequence: CASSEALQSSTDTQYF. CDR3 DNA sequence: TGTGCCAGCAGTGAAGCGCTACAGTCTAGCACAGATACGCAGTATTTT.

Turning to this clone: Mismatch with germline at one junction end may stem from a read error. The chain carries TRBV28 and TRBJ2-3, with TRBD1 identical over 7 bases. The CDR3 is made up of 12 amino acids. The V gene's germline CDR1 is MDHEN and CDR2 SYDVKM. In nucleotides, the CDR3 is TGTGCCAGCAGTTTAAGGACAGGTACGCAGTATTTT. Its protein is CASSLRTGTQYF.

The J gene is TRBJ2-1, the V gene TRBV2; 8 bases line up with TRBD1. Looked up from germline, CDR1 is SNHLY and CDR2 is FYNNEI. The junction had 11 bases not matched to a gene; V was cut back by 7 bases and J by 9 bases. This CDR3 contains 14 residues. The CDR3 sequence: CASTAGGVFFEQFF. The CDR3 DNA reads as TGTGCCAGCACCGCAGGGGGCGTCTTTTTTGAGCAGTTCTTC.

The chain combines TRBV4-1 with TRBJ1-2; no clear D gene. V lost 1 base to trimming and J lost 4 bases, with 25 bases between them. CDR1 is MGHRA, CDR2 YSYEKL, per germline. CDR3 length: 19 amino acids. CDR3 amino acids: CASSQAAGSTAQYGYGYTF. CDR3 sequence (DNA): TGCGCCAGCAGCCAAGCGGCGGGTTCTACCGCACAGTATGGCTATGGCTACACCTTC.

The chain couples TRBV5-1 to TRBJ2-7; 8 bases match TRBD1. Germline values: CDR1 SGHRS, CDR2 YFSETQ. The length of the CDR3 is 12 residues. V shed 7 bases, J shed 7 bases, and the junction held 7 bases outside the gene matches. The CDR3 loop reads CASSPTGGEQYF. The CDR3 coding sequence is TGCGCCAGCTCCCCCACAGGGGGGGAGCAGTACTTC. Looking up the rest from reference TRBV5-1 and TRBJ2-7 gives the full variable domain: KAGVTQTPRYLIKTRGQQVTLSCSPISGHRSVSWYQQTPGQGLQFLFEYFSETQRNKGNFPGRFSGRQFSNSRSEMNVSTLELGDSALYLCASSPTGGEQYFGPGTRLTVT.

The chain couples TRBV30 to TRBJ2-7; D gene unclear. Germline V gene data show CDR1 as GTSNPN and CDR2 as SVGIG (reference sequence). V was shortened by 4 bases and J by 2 bases, with 12 bases between the two germline ends. The CDR3 contains 13 residues. Here the CDR3 DNA reads TGTGCCTGGAAGGATGGGCAGGCCTACGAGCAGTACTTC. This encodes CAWKDGQAYEQYF. The variable domain in full, completed from reference TRBV30 and TRBJ2-7, reads SQTIHQWPATLVQPVGSPLSLECTVEGTSNPNLYWYRQAAGRGLQLLFYSVGIGQISSEVPQNLSASRPQDRQFILSSKKLLLSDSGFYLCAWKDGQAYEQYFGPGTRLTVT.

This sequence joins TRBV9 and TRBJ1-2; D gene unclear. Germline-derived CDR1 and CDR2 are SGDLS and YYNGEE. This CDR3 is built from 12 residues. Trimming removed 4 bases from V and 0 bases from J, with 4 bases in between. The CDR3 DNA is TGTGCCAGCAGCCGAGCTAACTATGGCTACACCTTC. This encodes CASSRANYGYTF.

The rearrangement uses TRBV9 and TRBJ2-5; no definite D call. The CDR3 spans 14 residues. Trimming stripped 3 bases from V and 1 base from J, with 10 bases between. Germline values: CDR1 SGDLS, CDR2 YYNGEE. The CDR3 reads CASSETRFQETQYF. For the CDR3, the DNA is TGTGCCAGCAGCGAAACGAGGTTCCAAGAGACCCAGTACTTC.

J is TRBJ1-3 and V is TRBV4-1; D unresolved. V was clipped by 0 bases and J by 2 bases, with 5 bases between them. Germline assignment: CDR1 MGHRA and CDR2 YSYEKL. CDR3 length equals 14 residues. The DNA for the CDR3 is TGCGCCAGCAGCCAAGACCCCGCTGGAAACACCATATATTTT. This gives the protein CASSQDPAGNTIYF.

The genes are TRBV9 and TRBJ2-1, with TRBD2 identical over 11 bases. Unmatched junction bases numbered 8, after V lost 0 bases and J lost 3 bases. From germline, CDR1 is SGDLS and CDR2 YYNGEE. This CDR3 has 18 residues. CDR3 in DNA: TGTGCCAGCAGCGTAGGGGGATTAGCGGGAGGGGGCTACAATGAGCAGTTCTTC. It translates to CASSVGGLAGGGYNEQFF.

The chain is built from TRBV5-6 and TRBJ2-5, with D perhaps matching TRBD2 (5 bases). Between the trimmed V and J ends, which lost 3 bases and 2 bases, there was a span of 5 bases. The CDR3 loop spans 12 amino acids. From germline, CDR1 is SGHDT and CDR2 YYEEEE. CDR3: CASSWEQETQYF. CDR3 bases: TGTGCCAGCAGCTGGGAGCAAGAGACCCAGTACTTC.

J is TRBJ1-2 and V is TRBV4-1, with a weak D call TRBD1 (6 bases). The ends were cut back, 0 bases at V and 5 bases at J, with 22 bases in the middle. CDR1 is MGHRA and CDR2 is YSYEKL in the germline V gene. This CDR3 is built from 18 residues. CDR3 in amino acids: CASSQDLGGGPSDYGYTF. The CDR3 bases are TGCGCCAGCAGCCAAGATCTTGGTGGGGGCCCTAGTGATTATGGCTACACCTTC.

The chain is built from TRBV10-2 and TRBJ2-7, with D possibly TRBD1 on 6 matching bases. This CDR3 contains 15 residues. Germline values: CDR1 WSHSY, CDR2 SAAADI. Trimming cost V 3 bases and J 2 bases, with 14 bases left between them. The CDR3 coding sequence is TGCGCCAGCAGTGACCCCAGACAGGTTCCCTACGAGCAGTACTTC. It yields the protein CASSDPRQVPYEQYF.

V gene TRBV5-6 combines with J gene TRBJ2-5; 10 positions match TRBD2. The V gene end was trimmed by 0 bases and the J gene end by 5 bases; junction bases not matched to a gene: 7. CDR1 and CDR2 from the germline V gene are SGHDT and YYEEEE. This CDR3 has 16 amino acids. CDR3 sequence: CASSLAGSGRGETQYF. The CDR3 bases are TGTGCCAGCAGCTTGGCTGGGAGCGGGAGGGGGGAGACCCAGTACTTC.

The V gene is TRBV5-4, the J gene TRBJ1-2, with 8 bases matching TRBD1. V lost 4 bases, J lost 8 bases, and 7 bases stayed unmatched. Germline-derived CDR1 and CDR2 are SGHNT and YYREEE (reference sequence). This CDR3 comprises 13 residues. In DNA form, the CDR3 reads TGTGCCAGCAGCCTCCAGGGGGCGGGCGGCTACACCTTC. Protein product: CASSLQGAGGYTF.

The chain combines TRBV5-4 with TRBJ2-1, with TRBD1 matching 7 bases. There are 13 residues in the CDR3. Germline CDR1 and CDR2: SGHNT and YYREEE (reference sequence). After removal of 4 bases from V and 8 bases from J, the junction contained 6 bases not matched to a gene. The CDR3 DNA is TGTGCCAGCAGCGCAGGGGGTGGAGATGAGCAGTTCTTC. This gives the protein CASSAGGGDEQFF.